A selection of T cell receptor beta chains follows, all from one sample in a study of spatial heterogeneity in lung cancer. TCRdb re-called the 5' RACE reads with MiXCR, one entry per CDR3 protein. The sample has under 150,000 distinct CDR3 sequences, 12% seen once. The specimen was PBMCs, collected at follow-up. The receptors shown here come from a male donor with early-stage non-small cell lung cancer. Each CDR3 is given with its conserved first and last residue. D genes are given only for firm matches. Clone size is not always given. Where it is, it says once, few, many or a class for expanded clones.

d_call j_call v_call clone_size cdr3_aa cdr3_nt
. TRBJ2-5 TRBV7-9 few CASSPTEEETQYF TGTGCCAGCAGCCCTACAGAAGAAGAGACCCAGTACTTC
. TRBJ1-5 TRBV19 few CASEPGGNQPQHF TGTGCCAGTGAGCCTGGGGGGAATCAGCCCCAGCATTTT
. TRBJ2-7 TRBV27 few CASSLRGAPHYEQYF TGTGCCAGCAGTTTAAGGGGGGCCCCCCACTACGAGCAGTACTTC
TRBD1 TRBJ2-1 TRBV19 few CASSIGGQGNNEQFF TGTGCCAGTAGTATAGGCGGACAGGGCAACAATGAGCAGTTCTTC
. TRBJ2-1 TRBV11-1 few CASSSPTRRGDEQFF TGTGCCAGCAGCTCGCCGACTAGAAGGGGCGATGAGCAGTTCTTC
. TRBJ2-1 TRBV2 . CASREYEQFF TGTGCCAGCAGGGAGTATGAGCAGTTCTTC
. TRBJ1-1 TRBV29-1 many CSVYREMAEAFF TGCAGCGTTTACAGGGAAATGGCTGAAGCTTTCTTT
TRBD2 TRBJ2-1 TRBV18 few CASHSGGAYNEQFF TGTGCCAGCCACAGCGGGGGGGCTTACAATGAGCAGTTCTTC
TRBD2 TRBJ2-5 TRBV7-2 . CASSLFSGGAETQYF TGTGCCAGCAGCTTATTTAGCGGGGGGGCAGAGACCCAGTACTTC
. TRBJ2-1 TRBV9 many CASSVLPGDRYEQFF TGTGCCAGCAGCGTCCTTCCGGGGGACAGATATGAGCAGTTCTTC